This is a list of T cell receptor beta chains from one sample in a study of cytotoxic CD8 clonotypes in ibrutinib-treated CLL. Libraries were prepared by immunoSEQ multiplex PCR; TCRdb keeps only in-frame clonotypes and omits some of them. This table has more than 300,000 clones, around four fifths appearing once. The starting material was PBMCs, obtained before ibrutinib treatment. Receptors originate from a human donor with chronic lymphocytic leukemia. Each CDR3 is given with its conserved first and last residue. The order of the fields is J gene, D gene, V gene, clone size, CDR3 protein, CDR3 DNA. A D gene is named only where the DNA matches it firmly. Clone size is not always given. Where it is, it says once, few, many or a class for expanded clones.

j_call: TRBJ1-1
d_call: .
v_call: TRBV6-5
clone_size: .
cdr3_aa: CASSEWRRNSEAFF
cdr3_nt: TGTGCCAGCAGTGAATGGCGGCGGAACTCTGAAGCTTTCTTT

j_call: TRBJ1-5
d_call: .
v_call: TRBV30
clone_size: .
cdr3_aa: CAWSTGLNQPQHF
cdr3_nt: TGTGCCTGGAGTACAGGGCTAAATCAGCCCCAGCATTTT

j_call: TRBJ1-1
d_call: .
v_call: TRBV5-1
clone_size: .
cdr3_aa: CASSPENVNTEAFF
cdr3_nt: TGCGCCAGCAGCCCAGAAAATGTGAACACTGAAGCTTTCTTT

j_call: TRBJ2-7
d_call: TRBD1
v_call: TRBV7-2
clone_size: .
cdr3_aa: CASSADRGLTYEQYF
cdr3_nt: TGTGCCAGCAGCGCGGACAGGGGGCTCACCTACGAGCAGTACTTC

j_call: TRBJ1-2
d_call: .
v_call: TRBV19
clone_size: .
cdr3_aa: CASSLRDGNYGYTF
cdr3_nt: TGTGCCAGTAGTCTCAGGGATGGCAACTATGGCTACACCTTC

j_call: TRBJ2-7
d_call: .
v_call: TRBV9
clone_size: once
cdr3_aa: CASSVVAESGEQYF
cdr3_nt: TGTGCCAGCAGCGTAGTTGCGGAGTCGGGCGAGCAGTACTTC

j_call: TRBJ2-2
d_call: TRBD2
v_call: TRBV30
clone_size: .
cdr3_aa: CAWSVFGTMNTGELFF
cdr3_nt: TGTGCCTGGAGTGTATTTGGGACTATGAACACCGGGGAGCTGTTTTTT

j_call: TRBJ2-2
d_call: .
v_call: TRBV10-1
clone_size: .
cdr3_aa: CASSESGHYTGELFF
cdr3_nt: TGCGCCAGCAGTGAGTCAGGACACTACACCGGGGAGCTGTTTTTT

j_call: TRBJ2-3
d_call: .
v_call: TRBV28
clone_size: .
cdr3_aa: CASSPGSARRHTQYF
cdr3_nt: TGTGCCAGCAGTCCCGGGTCAGCGCGCCGCCATACGCAGTATTTT

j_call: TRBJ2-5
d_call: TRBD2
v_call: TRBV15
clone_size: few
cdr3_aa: CATSRVPAGVETQYF
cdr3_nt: TGTGCCACCAGCAGAGTGCCAGCGGGAGTGGAGACCCAGTACTTC

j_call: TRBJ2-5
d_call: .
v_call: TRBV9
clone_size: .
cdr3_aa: CASSVGPDQETQYF
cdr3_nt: TGTGCCAGCAGCGTAGGCCCAGACCAAGAGACCCAGTACTTC

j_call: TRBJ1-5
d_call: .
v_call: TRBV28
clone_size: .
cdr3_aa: CASSLSARTGRLNQPQHF
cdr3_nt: TGTGCCAGCAGTTTATCAGCCCGGACGGGCCGCCTCAATCAGCCCCAGCATTTT

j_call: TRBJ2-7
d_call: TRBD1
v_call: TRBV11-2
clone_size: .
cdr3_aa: CASSSLRDSSYEQYF
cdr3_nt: TGTGCCAGCAGCTCCCTCCGGGACAGCTCCTACGAGCAGTACTTC

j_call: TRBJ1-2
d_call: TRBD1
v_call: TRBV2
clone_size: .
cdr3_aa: CASSEYRGLAGGYTF
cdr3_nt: TGTGCCAGCAGTGAATATAGGGGGCTCGCAGGAGGCTACACCTTC

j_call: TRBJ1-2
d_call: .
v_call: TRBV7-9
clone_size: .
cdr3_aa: CASSFLPQAGYTF
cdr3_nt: TGTGCCAGCAGCTTTCTCCCGCAGGCCGGCTACACCTTC

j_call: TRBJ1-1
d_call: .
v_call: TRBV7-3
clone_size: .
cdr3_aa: CASSLRAHFELTEAFF
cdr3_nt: TGTGCCAGCAGCTTAAGAGCGCACTTTGAGCTAACTGAAGCTTTCTTT

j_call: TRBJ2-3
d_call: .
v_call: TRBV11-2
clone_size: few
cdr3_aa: CASSLEGSGFGTDTQYF
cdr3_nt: TGTGCCAGCAGCTTAGAGGGGTCGGGGTTCGGCACAGATACGCAGTATTTT

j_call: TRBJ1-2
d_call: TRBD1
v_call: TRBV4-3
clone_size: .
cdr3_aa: CASSPRQGTDYGYTF
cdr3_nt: TGCGCCAGCAGCCCACGACAGGGGACGGACTATGGCTACACCTTC

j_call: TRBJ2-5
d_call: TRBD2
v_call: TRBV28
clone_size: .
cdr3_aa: CASSVTGTSEETQYF
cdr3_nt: TGTGCCAGCAGTGTTACCGGGACTAGCGAAGAGACCCAGTACTTC

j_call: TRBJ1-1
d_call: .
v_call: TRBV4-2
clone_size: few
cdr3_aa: CASSQDPARTEAFF
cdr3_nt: TGTGCCAGCAGCCAGGACCCGGCGAGAACTGAAGCTTTCTTT

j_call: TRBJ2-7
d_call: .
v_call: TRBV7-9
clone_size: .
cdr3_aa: CASSYDRINSYEQYF
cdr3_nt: TGTGCCAGCAGCTATGACAGGATAAACTCCTACGAGCAGTACTTC

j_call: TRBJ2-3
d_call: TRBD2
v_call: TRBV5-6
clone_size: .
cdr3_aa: CASSIGLAGGPADTQYF
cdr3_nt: TGTGCCAGCAGCATAGGACTAGCGGGAGGGCCTGCAGATACGCAGTATTTT

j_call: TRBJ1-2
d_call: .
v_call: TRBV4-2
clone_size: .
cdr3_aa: CASSNPGRINYGYTF
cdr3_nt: TGTGCCAGCAGCAATCCGGGACGGATAAACTATGGCTACACCTTC

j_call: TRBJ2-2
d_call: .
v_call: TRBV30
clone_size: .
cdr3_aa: CAWSKVFRDNTGELFF
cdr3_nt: TGTGCCTGGAGTAAGGTATTCCGGGACAATACCGGGGAGCTGTTTTTT

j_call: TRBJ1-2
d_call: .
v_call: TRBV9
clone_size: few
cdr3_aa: CASSVSSYGYTF
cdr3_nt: TGTGCCAGCAGCGTCTCCTCCTATGGCTACACCTTC

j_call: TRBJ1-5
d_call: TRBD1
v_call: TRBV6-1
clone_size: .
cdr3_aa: CASSERDRGDSNQPQHF
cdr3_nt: TGTGCCAGCAGTGAAAGGGACAGGGGCGATAGCAATCAGCCCCAGCATTTT

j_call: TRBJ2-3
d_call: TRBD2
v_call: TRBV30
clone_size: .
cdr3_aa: CAWTAGGSDTQYF
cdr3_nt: TGTGCCTGGACAGCGGGAGGGTCAGATACGCAGTATTTT

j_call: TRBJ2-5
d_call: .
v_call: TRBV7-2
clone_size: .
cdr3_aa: CASSPRAVQETQYF
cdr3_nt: TGTGCCAGCAGCCCAAGGGCAGTCCAAGAGACCCAGTACTTC

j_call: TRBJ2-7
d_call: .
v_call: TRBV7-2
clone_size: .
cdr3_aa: CASSLNSYEQYF
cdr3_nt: TGTGCCAGCAGCTTAAATAGCTACGAGCAGTACTTC

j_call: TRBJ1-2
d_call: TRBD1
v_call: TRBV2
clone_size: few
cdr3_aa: CASSADRGSGYGYTF
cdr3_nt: TGTGCCAGCAGCGCCGACAGGGGGTCTGGCTATGGCTACACCTTC

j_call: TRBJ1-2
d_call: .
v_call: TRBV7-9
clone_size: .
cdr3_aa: CASSTHDGGYNYGYTF
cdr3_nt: TGTGCCAGCAGCACCCATGATGGGGGGTATAACTATGGCTACACCTTC

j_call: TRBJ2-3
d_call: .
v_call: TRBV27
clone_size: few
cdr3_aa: CASSNTDTQYF
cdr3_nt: TGTGCCAGCAGTAACACAGATACGCAGTATTTT